These T cell receptor beta chains were read from a single sample in a study of T-cell memory formation after mild COVID-19. Each CDR3 protein is one row after TCRdb ran MiXCR on the 5' RACE reads. The data hold around 310,000 distinct CDR3 sequences, with 15% observed a single time. The sequenced material came from PBMCs or a T cell subset sorted from them (not recorded which). These TCRs come from a man between 18 and 35 years old who had mild COVID-19 (a few samples of this study predate the infection). Cell type and time point are not known. The CDR3 runs from the conserved cysteine through the conserved F or W. Each record gives: clone size, V gene, CDR3 length, J gene, D gene, CDR3 protein, CDR3 DNA. D genes are given only for firm matches. Size values are once, few and many counts, or a class for expanded clones, and some rows have none.

many,TRBV7-2,18,TRBJ2-3,TRBD2,CASSPGGLAVPRTDTQYF,TGTGCCAGCAGCCCAGGGGGACTAGCGGTACCTCGCACAGATACGCAGTATTTT
.,TRBV18,15,TRBJ1-4,.,CASSPPAAKNEKLFF,TGTGCCAGCTCACCACCGGCAGCTAAGAATGAAAAACTGTTTTTT
.,TRBV11-3,14,TRBJ2-3,.,CASSLDADTDTQYF,TGTGCCAGCAGCTTAGACGCAGACACAGATACGCAGTATTTT
few,TRBV2,12,TRBJ2-1,.,CASSGRSAEQFF,TGTGCCAGCAGTGGCAGGAGTGCAGAGCAGTTCTTC
.,TRBV25-1,16,TRBJ2-1,TRBD1,CASTGETGVSYNEQFF,TGTGCCAGCACCGGCGAAACAGGGGTCTCCTACAATGAGCAGTTCTTC
few,TRBV24-1,13,TRBJ1-5,.,CATQGYSNQPQHF,TGTGCCACCCAGGGTTATAGCAATCAGCCCCAGCATTTT
few,TRBV6-5,15,TRBJ2-2,.,CASSPWAPRAGELFF,TGTGCCAGCAGCCCTTGGGCTCCGCGAGCAGGGGAGCTGTTTTTT
.,TRBV20-1,15,TRBJ2-1,.,CSARDGYSSYNEQFF,TGCAGTGCTAGAGATGGTTATAGCTCCTACAATGAGCAGTTCTTC
few,TRBV7-9,12,TRBJ1-6,.,CASSYRESPLHF,TGTGCCAGCAGTTACAGGGAATCACCCCTCCACTTT
.,TRBV5-1,14,TRBJ2-2,.,CASSLEQVSGELFF,TGCGCCAGCAGCTTGGAACAGGTCAGCGGGGAGCTGTTTTTT
.,TRBV10-1,12,TRBJ2-7,TRBD1,CATGQTAYEQYF,TGCGCCACGGGACAGACCGCCTACGAGCAGTACTTC
.,TRBV5-1,14,TRBJ2-7,TRBD2,CASSLAGGPDEQYF,TGCGCCAGCAGCTTAGCGGGGGGGCCCGACGAGCAGTACTTC
many,TRBV20-1,11,TRBJ2-7,.,CSGLSSYEQYF,TGCAGTGGGCTTAGCTCCTACGAGCAGTACTTC
many,TRBV29-1,13,TRBJ1-2,.,CSVVGTDDPGYTF,TGCAGCGTTGTCGGGACGGACGATCCTGGCTACACCTTC
.,TRBV9,16,TRBJ2-3,TRBD1,CASSVAGQGSADTQYF,TGTGCCAGCAGCGTGGCCGGACAGGGTTCGGCAGATACGCAGTATTTT
.,TRBV6-2/TRBV6-3,18,TRBJ2-1,TRBD2,CASSYSPGTSGGDNEQFF,TGTGCCAGCAGTTATTCGCCCGGGACTAGCGGGGGGGACAATGAGCAGTTCTTC
.,TRBV10-3,14,TRBJ2-1,.,CAITDPDLFNEQFF,TGTGCCATCACGGATCCGGACCTATTTAATGAGCAGTTCTTC
.,TRBV20-1,15,TRBJ2-3,TRBD2,CSAPTRLAGGLTQYF,TGCAGTGCTCCCACCAGACTAGCGGGGGGGCTTACGCAGTATTTT
.,TRBV2,15,TRBJ2-3,TRBD1,CASSVGTDRTDTQYF,TGTGCCAGCAGTGTCGGGACAGATAGAACAGATACGCAGTATTTT
.,TRBV12-3/TRBV12-4,16,TRBJ2-5,TRBD2,CASSPERGGPQETQYF,TGTGCCAGCAGTCCCGAGCGGGGGGGTCCCCAAGAGACCCAGTACTTC